The sequence of this T cell receptor beta chain was determined in a study of CD8 T cells in ankylosing spondylitis. Worth noting for this clonotype: Its antigen is undetermined.

This CDR3 is 12 amino acids long. V was trimmed by 4 bases and J by 5 bases, leaving 8 bases between them. The germline V gene has CDR1 SGHVS and CDR2 FQNEAQ. Findings and caveats of the study: Disease-linked clones displayed a CD8+ phenotype and appeared relatively rarely in peripheral blood. A TCR beta motif of under 10 highly homologous variants appeared characteristic of ankylosing spondylitis blood. According to the report, clones linked to the disease were significantly enriched in matched synovial fluid samples taken from ankylosing spondylitis patients. In synovial fluid and blood from reactive arthritis, some motif variants were previously reported.

Generation of TCR beta libraries employed quantitative 5'-RACE incorporating molecular barcodes. TCRdb re-analysed the 5' RACE reads in MiXCR, keeping a single row per CDR3 protein. The sample holds roughly 440,000 distinct CDR3 sequences, roughly 17% seen once. The rearrangement joins TRBV7-8 to TRBJ2-5; D is uncertain. The clonotype was recovered from a male donor with ankylosing spondylitis. Sequenced sample: blood, either unsorted or a sorted T cell fraction (not recorded which). For the CDR3, the DNA is TGTGCCAGCAGCTCCACCTTGGAGACCCAGTACTTC. Translated, it gives CASSSTLETQYF.